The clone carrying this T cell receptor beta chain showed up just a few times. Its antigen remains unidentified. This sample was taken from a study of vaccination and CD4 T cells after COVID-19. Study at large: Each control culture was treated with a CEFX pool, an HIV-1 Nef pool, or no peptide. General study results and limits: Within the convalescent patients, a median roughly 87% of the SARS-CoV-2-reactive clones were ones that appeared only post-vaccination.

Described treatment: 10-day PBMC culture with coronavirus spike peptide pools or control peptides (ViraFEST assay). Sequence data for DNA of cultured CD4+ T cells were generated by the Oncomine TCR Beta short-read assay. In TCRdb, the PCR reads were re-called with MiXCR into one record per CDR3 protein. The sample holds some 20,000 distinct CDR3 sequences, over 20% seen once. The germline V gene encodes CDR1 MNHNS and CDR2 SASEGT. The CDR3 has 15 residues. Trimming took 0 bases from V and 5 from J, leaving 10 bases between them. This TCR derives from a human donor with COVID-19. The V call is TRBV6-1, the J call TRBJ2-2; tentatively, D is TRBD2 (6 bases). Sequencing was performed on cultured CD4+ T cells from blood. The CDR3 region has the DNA TGTGCCAGCAGTGAAGCGGCGGGGAGGACCGGGGAGCTGTTTTTT. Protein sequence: CASSEAAGRTGELFF.